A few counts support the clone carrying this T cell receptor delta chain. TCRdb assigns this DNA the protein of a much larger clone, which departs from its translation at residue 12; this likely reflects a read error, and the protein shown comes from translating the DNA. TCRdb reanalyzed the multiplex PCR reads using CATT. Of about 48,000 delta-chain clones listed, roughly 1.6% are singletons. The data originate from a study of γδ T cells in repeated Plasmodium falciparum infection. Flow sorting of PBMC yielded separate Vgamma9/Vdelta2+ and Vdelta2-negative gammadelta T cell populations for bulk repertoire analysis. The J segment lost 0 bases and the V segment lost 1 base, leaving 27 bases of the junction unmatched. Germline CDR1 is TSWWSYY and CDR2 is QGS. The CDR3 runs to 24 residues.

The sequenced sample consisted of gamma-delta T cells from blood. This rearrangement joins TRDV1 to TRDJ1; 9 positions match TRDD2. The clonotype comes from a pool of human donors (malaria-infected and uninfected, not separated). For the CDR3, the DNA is TGTGCTCTTGGGGAACAGGGCCTTCCTACGCTCCGGGATGCTACTGGGGACAACACCGATAAACTCATCTTT. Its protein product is CALGEQGLPTLRDATGDNTDKLIF.